One sample yielded the 7 T cell receptor beta chains listed below, sequenced in a study of blood T cell repertoires in COVID-19. Clones were sequenced by immunoSEQ multiplex PCR, and TCRdb holds only the in-frame ones, with some missing. The sample consists of under 150,000 clones, about 86% of them appearing once. Sequenced input: PBMCs or T cells enriched from blood (not recorded which). These receptors were collected from a woman in her fifties or sixties who had recovered from COVID-19.

This chain uses TRBV12-5 with TRBJ2-7, with 10 positions matching TRBD1. The CDR3 is 15 amino acids. The junction had 4 bases not matched to a gene; V was cut back by 5 bases and J by 0 bases. Germline loops: CDR1 LGHNT, CDR2 FRNRAP. This CDR3 is CASGQGQGPSYEQYF. The CDR3 nucleotides are TGTGCTAGTGGTCAGGGACAGGGGCCCTCCTACGAGCAGTACTTC. Full variable domain (missing parts from reference TRBV12-5 and TRBJ2-7): DARVTQTPRHKVTEMGQEVTMRCQPILGHNTVFWYRQTMMQGLELLAYFRNRAPLDDSGMPKDRFSAEMPDATLATLKIQPSEPRDSAVYFCASGQGQGPSYEQYFGPGTRLTVT.

This chain links TRBV24-1 with TRBJ2-1, with D unresolved. Trimming pared 3 bases from V and 0 bases from J, leaving 14 bases between. The CDR3 totals 17 residues. Germline-derived CDR1 and CDR2 are KGHDR and SFDVKD. The CDR3 sequence is CATSDTQTESSYNEQFF. The CDR3, as DNA: TGTGCCACCAGTGATACTCAAACGGAGAGCTCCTACAATGAGCAGTTCTTC.

The V gene is TRBV6-2 or TRBV6-3, the J gene TRBJ2-2, with TRBD1 matching over 7 bases. V lost 6 bases to trimming and J lost 6 bases; unmatched junction nucleotides: 7. The CDR3 extends over 14 amino acids. Germline lookup yields CDR1 MNHEY and CDR2 SVGEGT. CDR3 region: CASSPTGSAGELFF. The CDR3 region has the DNA TGTGCCAGCAGCCCGACAGGGTCGGCCGGGGAGCTGTTTTTT.

The chain recombines TRBV19 with TRBJ1-5; 7 nucleotides match TRBD1. Per the germline V gene, CDR1 is LNHDA and CDR2 is SQIVND (reference sequence). The V and J ends lost 6 bases and 0 bases, in that order; junction bases with no gene match: 17. The CDR3 runs to 19 residues. The CDR3: CASRTTSRDSHYSNQPQHF. Written as DNA, the CDR3 is TGTGCCAGTAGGACAACTTCCCGGGACAGCCATTATAGCAATCAGCCCCAGCATTTT.

The CDR3 loop reads CASSQVAGGFGYEQYF. CDR3 bases: TGCGCCAGCAGCCAAGTAGCGGGGGGGTTTGGCTACGAGCAGTACTTC. The chain couples TRBV4-1 to TRBJ2-7; 11 nucleotides line up with TRBD2. This CDR3 is 16 amino acids long. The J segment lost 3 bases and the V segment lost 1 base, leaving 5 bases of the junction unmatched. Per germline, CDR1 MGHRA and CDR2 YSYEKL.

V gene TRBV4-2 combines with J gene TRBJ2-5, with 9 bases fitting TRBD2. CDR1 and CDR2 (germline): LGHNA, YNFKEQ. This CDR3 contains 16 residues. Trimming cost V 1 base and J 4 bases; bases outside gene matches: 7. CDR3: CASSQGASGATETQYF. DNA of the CDR3: TGTGCCAGCAGCCAAGGGGCTAGCGGGGCTACAGAGACCCAGTACTTC.

This chain joins TRBV21-1 and TRBJ1-2; TRBD1 was called by the table and not checked on the DNA. TRBV21-1 has pseudogene status. The CDR3 covers 16 residues. The chain's CDR3 is CASSKGAGQGVPGYTF. The CDR3 DNA reads TGTGCCAGCAGCAAAGGCGCGGGACAGGGAGTCCCTGGCTACACCTTC.